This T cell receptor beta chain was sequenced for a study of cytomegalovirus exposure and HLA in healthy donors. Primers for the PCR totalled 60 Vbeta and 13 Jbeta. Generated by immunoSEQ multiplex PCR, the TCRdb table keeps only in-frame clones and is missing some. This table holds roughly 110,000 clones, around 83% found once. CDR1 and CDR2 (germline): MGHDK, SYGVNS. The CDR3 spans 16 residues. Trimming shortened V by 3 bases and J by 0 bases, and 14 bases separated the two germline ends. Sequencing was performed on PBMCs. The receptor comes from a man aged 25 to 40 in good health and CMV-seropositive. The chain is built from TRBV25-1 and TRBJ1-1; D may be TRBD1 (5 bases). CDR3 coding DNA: TGTGCCAGCAGTGACCCCGGGCGGGGGATGAACACTGAAGCTTTCTTT. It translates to CASSDPGRGMNTEAFF.